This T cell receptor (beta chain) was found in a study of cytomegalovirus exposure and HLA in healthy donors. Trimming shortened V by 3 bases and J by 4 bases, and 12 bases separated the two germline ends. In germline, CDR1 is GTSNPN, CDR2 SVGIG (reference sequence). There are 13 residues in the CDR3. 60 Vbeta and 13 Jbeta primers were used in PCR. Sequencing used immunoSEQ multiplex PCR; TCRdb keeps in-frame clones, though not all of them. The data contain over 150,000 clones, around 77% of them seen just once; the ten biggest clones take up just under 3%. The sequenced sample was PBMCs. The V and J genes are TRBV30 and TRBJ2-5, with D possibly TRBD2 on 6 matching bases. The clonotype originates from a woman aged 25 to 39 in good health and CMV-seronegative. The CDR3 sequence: CAWRGGAGETQYF. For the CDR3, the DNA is TGTGCCTGGAGGGGCGGAGCGGGAGAGACCCAGTACTTC.